This T cell receptor (beta chain) was observed in a study of T cell responses to AZD1222 COVID-19 vaccine (dated by TCRdb to the early 2020s). With respect to the entire study: AZD1222 recipients given second doses at about 4 weeks or at about 12 weeks were pooled, since spike-specific TCR depth and breadth were not found to differ between the two schedules. TCR sequencing covered more than 230 trial participants: 200 to 210 given two doses of AZD1222 and about 26 given two doses of MenACWY control vaccine. Trial participants were enrolled by age into subgroups of 18-55, 56-69 and 70-plus years, and around 150, 28 and 57 TCR-sequenced participants, respectively, were included in these subgroups. The paper's findings and limits, for the study overall: Conclusions about previously exposed vaccinees were limited because only a handful of AZD1222 recipients were SARS-CoV-2 seropositive at baseline. Because no samples from the day 14 peak response were available, repertoires could be characterized only after the peak T cell response. The 56-69-year group was small, and its depth increase did not reach significance, likely because of low power. Epitopes outside the regions mutated in the B.1.351 and B.1.1.7 variants were reportedly recognized by nearly half of the unique spike-specific TCRs. CD4 TCRs associated with the vaccine covered the entire spike protein, and the dominant responses were in regions 160-218 and 743-854. Most participants were white British and females outnumbered males, and the authors suggested that clonal diversity may have been underestimated. After two AZD1222 doses, both the breadth and the depth of spike-specific TCRs were significantly higher than at day 0 and than in MenACWY recipients.

Concerning this clone: Its cognate antigen has yet to be identified. Nothing much larger sits one base from this clone, and base qualities are not available.

In light of the paper, this sample's time point label describes: baseline before first vaccination. The vaccinee samples were drawn from two UK trials, COV001 and COV002, one of which was a single-blind randomized controlled phase 2/3 trial testing AZD1222 (ChAdOx1 nCoV-19) in healthy adults. For TCRbeta chain sequencing, PBMC samples were collected from trial participants at day 0 and at day 28 after the second dose. The CDR3 regions of human TCRbeta chains were analyzed by immunosequencing. The authors' pipeline ran thus. TCRs in the repertoires were matched against a reference library of SARS-CoV-2-specific TCRs that had been generated with the MIRA antigen-specificity platform. Breadth was defined as the fraction of unique TCRs that were SARS-CoV-2-associated. Depth was defined as the fraction of total T cells that were SARS-CoV-2-associated. Using the MIRA data, each spike-specific TCR was assigned both to the spike region to which the TCR was reactive and to a CD4 or CD8 class. Log10-transformed breadth and depth values were compared by one-way ANOVA with Sidak's multiple comparisons tests. TCRdb retrieved this table from immuneACCESS and kept in-frame rearrangements only. Not all clones are present; in checked studies, unresolved V genes account for under half, and no reason is known for the remainder. V, J and clone size reflect that table, while D and trimming were determined from the DNA. The sample table records over 100,000 clones; around nine tenths of these occur just once. Just under 6.5% of the sample lies in the top ten.

From its cysteine to its phenylalanine, the CDR3 spans 15 amino acids. Just CDR3 DNA is preserved here, 45 bases in frame from base 1. As encoded in the germline V gene, CDR1 is SNHLY while CDR2 is FYNNEI. V loses 1 base of germline sequence and J loses 2 bases, and the interval between the two ends is 9 bases. The source material was peripheral blood, sampled on day 0 of AZD1222 vaccination. Recombination joined TRBV2 with TRBJ1-5; the D gene is not confidently resolved. The TCR originated in an adult in good health. In nucleotide form, the sequence is TGTGCCAGCAGTGAAGGGAGGGCGCGCAATCAGCCCCAGCATTTT. Its translation is CASSEGRARNQPQHF.